This TCR beta chain comes out of a study of T cell responses to AZD1222 COVID-19 vaccine. Germline loops: CDR1 SGHTA, CDR2 FQGNSA. The J segment lost 1 base and the V segment lost 6 bases, leaving 3 bases of the junction unmatched. This CDR3 is built from 15 residues. Produced via immunoSEQ multiplex PCR; TCRdb's table is partial and in-frame only. The sample lists approximately 200,000 clones, roughly 94% occurring once. A word on this clone: Its antigen remains unknown.

Findings and limits, study-wide: Per reports, nearly half of all spike-specific TCRs target regions that are unmutated in variants. Repertoire samples came only from after the peak T cell response.

The chain employs TRBV7-2 and TRBJ2-1; TRBD2 matches 10 bases. The material sequenced was peripheral blood, taken 28 days after the second dose of the MenACWY control vaccine. The source of this sequence is an adult who received the MenACWY meningococcal vaccine as a control. The CDR3 region has the DNA TGTGCCAGCAGTCCTAGCGGGAGTTCCTACAATGAGCAGTTCTTC. Amino acids: CASSPSGSSYNEQFF.